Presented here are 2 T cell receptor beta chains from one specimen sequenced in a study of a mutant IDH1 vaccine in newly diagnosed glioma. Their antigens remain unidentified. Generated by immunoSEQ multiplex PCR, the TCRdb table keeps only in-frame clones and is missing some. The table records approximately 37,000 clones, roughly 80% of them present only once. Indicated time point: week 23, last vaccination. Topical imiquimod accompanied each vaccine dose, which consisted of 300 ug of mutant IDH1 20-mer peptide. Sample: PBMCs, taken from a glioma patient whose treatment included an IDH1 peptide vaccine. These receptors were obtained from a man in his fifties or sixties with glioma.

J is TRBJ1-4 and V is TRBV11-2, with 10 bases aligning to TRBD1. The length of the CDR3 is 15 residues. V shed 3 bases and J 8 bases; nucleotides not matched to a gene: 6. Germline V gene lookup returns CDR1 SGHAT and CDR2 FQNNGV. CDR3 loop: CASSFGTGVKEKLFF. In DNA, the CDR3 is TGTGCCAGCAGCTTCGGGACAGGGGTGAAAGAAAAACTGTTTTTT.

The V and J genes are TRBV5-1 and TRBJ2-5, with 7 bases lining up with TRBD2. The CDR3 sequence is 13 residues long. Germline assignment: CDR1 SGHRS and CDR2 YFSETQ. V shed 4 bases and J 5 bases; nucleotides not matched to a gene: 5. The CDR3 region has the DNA TGCGCCAGCAGCGCGGGGGTTATGGAGACCCAGTACTTC. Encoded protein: CASSAGVMETQYF.